This TCR beta chain is drawn from a study of graft-versus-host responses after intestinal transplantation. Assay: immunoSEQ multiplex PCR; the TCRdb copy retains only in-frame clones and omits some. The sample consists of about 99,000 clones, about nine tenths of them appearing once. With respect to this clone: Antigen specificity is unknown.

The CDR3 loop spans 17 amino acids. CDR1 is MNHNS and CDR2 is SASEGT in the germline V gene. Trimming stripped 2 bases from V and 0 bases from J, with 15 bases between. The sample in question was unstimulated CD8+ T cells sorted from spleen or lymph node cells, obtained before transplant. This sequence joins TRBV6-1 and TRBJ2-3; D may be TRBD1 (5 bases). The receptor comes from a human donor who was the organ donor for an intestinal transplant. CDR3 region: CASSEYEQAASTDTQYF. As DNA, the CDR3 is TGTGCCAGCAGTGAATATGAACAGGCCGCTAGCACAGATACGCAGTATTTT.